This entry is about one T cell receptor (beta chain). Per germline, CDR1 MGHRA and CDR2 YSYEKL. The CDR3 extends over 14 amino acids. Trimming pared 5 bases from V and 8 bases from J, leaving 15 bases between. Assay used: immunoSEQ multiplex PCR; TCRdb lists only in-frame clones, some missing. The sample has about 250,000 clones; around 89% are singletons. This record comes from a study of blood T cell repertoires in COVID-19. The chain is built from TRBV4-1 and TRBJ1-4; possible D gene TRBD1, 6 bases. Sequencing input: PBMCs or T cells enriched from blood (not recorded which). This TCR came from a middle-aged man who had recovered from COVID-19. The CDR3 bases are TGCGCCAGCAGCTTCACACAGGGAAACGAAAAACTGTTTTTT. It encodes CASSFTQGNEKLFF.